This entry features one T cell receptor beta chain sequence. Antigen unknown. This record belongs to a study of shared clonotypes between healthy human individuals. Study-level findings and limits: The study sampled only blood, and tissue repertoires likely differ.

Libraries were prepared by immunoSEQ multiplex PCR; TCRdb keeps only in-frame clonotypes and omits some of them. This repertoire shows just over 2,000,000 clones, over 85% found once; its top ten account for roughly 0.13%. CD4+ cells underwent separation, giving CD45RA+ naive and CD45RA-negative memory subsets. Per germline, CDR1 SQVTM and CDR2 ANQGSEA. The CDR3 consists of 15 residues. With V trimmed by 5 bases and J by 2 bases, 6 bases remained unmatched. This clonotype was sampled from a man younger than 30 in good health. The material sequenced was naive CD4+ T cells sorted from blood. This sample's subset: CD45RA+ positively selected. The chain recombines TRBV29-1 with TRBJ2-2; the match to TRBD2 covers 9 bases. This CDR3 is CSVSGSGGNTGELFF. The CDR3 DNA follows: TGCAGCGTTTCGGGTAGCGGGGGTAACACCGGGGAGCTGTTTTTT.